The next 30 T cell receptor beta chains were all read from a single sample in a study of blood T cell repertoires in COVID-19. The repertoire was sequenced with immunoSEQ multiplex PCR; TCRdb's copy has only in-frame clones and lacks some. The sample has 100,000 to 150,000 clones, about 85% seen once; the top ten hold 27%. The specimen sequenced was peripheral blood. The receptors derive from a woman of 80 years or more with acute or convalescent COVID-19.

V is TRBV19 and J is TRBJ1-1, with D possibly matching TRBD1 (5 bases). CDR1 is LNHDA, CDR2 SQIVND, per germline (reference sequence). The CDR3 loop spans 13 amino acids. V was cut by 3 bases and J by 7 bases, with 12 bases left in between. The CDR3 loop is CASSMWTRSEAFF. The CDR3, as DNA: TGTGCCAGTAGTATGTGGACACGGAGTGAAGCTTTCTTT.

This clone was picked up a small number of times. The V call is TRBV28, the J call TRBJ1-2; 7 nucleotides match TRBD1. CDR3 length: 17 residues. Looked up from germline, CDR1 is MDHEN and CDR2 is SYDVKM. The trim removed 4 bases at V and 1 base at J, leaving 12 bases unmatched. The CDR3 is CASSSPPGAGGNYGYTF. In DNA form, the CDR3 reads TGTGCCAGCAGTTCCCCCCCAGGGGCAGGGGGTAACTATGGCTACACCTTC.

CDR3 protein: CASSWKGAYEQYV. The CDR3 coding sequence is TGTGCCAGCAGTTGGAAGGGAGCCTACGAGCAGTACGTC. The chain links TRBV28 to TRBJ2-7, with D possibly matching TRBD2 (5 bases). V shed 4 bases and J shed 2 bases, with 9 bases lying between them. This CDR3 is 13 amino acids long. Germline V gives CDR1 MDHEN, CDR2 SYDVKM.

The V and J genes are TRBV7-9 and TRBJ1-3, with a tentative D call TRBD1 (5 bases). This CDR3 region has 15 residues. Germline V lookup: CDR1 SEHNR, CDR2 FQNEAQ (reference sequence). V lost 1 base and J lost 4, with 11 bases in between. Written as DNA, the CDR3 is TGTGCCAGCAGCTTAGAACGGGGGAGCGGAAACACCATATATTTT. It encodes CASSLERGSGNTIYF.

This chain connects TRBV18 to TRBJ2-3; maybe TRBD1 (6 bases). Per germline, CDR1 KGHSH and CDR2 LQKENI. V lost 6 bases, J lost 0 bases, and 13 bases lay in between. CDR3 length equals 15 residues. The CDR3 region has the DNA TGTGCCAGCTCTCCGCAACAGGGAAGCACAGATACGCAGTATTTT. Its translation: CASSPQQGSTDTQYF.

The gene calls are TRBV27 and TRBJ2-7, with TRBD1 matching over 9 bases. The ends lost 8 bases at V and 6 bases at J; junction bases unmatched: 11. Germline-derived CDR1 and CDR2 are MNHEY and SMNVEV (reference sequence). The CDR3 is 14 amino acids. CDR3 nucleotides: TGTGCCAGCGGGCAAGACAGGGGACAGGGCGAGCAGTACTTC. This codes for CASGQDRGQGEQYF.

The chain is built from TRBV3-1 (or the pseudogene TRBV3-2) and TRBJ1-1; 9 nucleotides agree with TRBD1. J gave up 1 base and V 4 bases, and 4 bases lay outside the gene matches. Germline V gene lookup returns CDR1 LGHDT and CDR2 YNNKEL (reference sequence). CDR3 length: 15 amino acids. Here the CDR3 DNA reads TGTGCCAGCAGCCTCTCGGACAGGGGGAACACTGAAGCTTTCTTT. As protein: CASSLSDRGNTEAFF.

The CDR3, as DNA: TGTGCCAGCAGCCAAGAGAGTGCGGACAGGGTAAACTATGGCTACACCTTC. Its protein product is CASSQESADRVNYGYTF. J is TRBJ1-2 and V is TRBV3-1 (or the pseudogene TRBV3-2); 8 bases agree with TRBD1. Germline CDR1 is LGHDT and CDR2 is YNNKEL (reference sequence). The CDR3 length is 17 residues. V was clipped by 0 bases and J by 2 bases; unmatched bases: 8.

V usage is TRBV7-9 and J usage is TRBJ2-6; D possibly corresponds to TRBD2 (5 bases). CDR1 is SEHNR and CDR2 is FQNEAQ in the germline V gene (reference sequence). This CDR3 is 16 amino acids long. Trimming removed 5 bases at V and 1 base at J, with 12 bases between. The CDR3 nucleotides are TGTGCCAGCAGCCCCCGGCGGGCTTCTGGGGCCAACGTCCTGACTTTC. Its protein is CASSPRRASGANVLTF.

The J gene is TRBJ2-5, the V gene TRBV28; D remains ambiguous. V lost 5 bases and J lost 1, with 14 bases in between. This CDR3 has 15 residues. In germline, CDR1 is MDHEN, CDR2 SYDVKM. The DNA of the CDR3 is TGTGCCAGCAGTCATCGCGGCCTATCCCAAGAGACCCAGTACTTC. Amino acids: CASSHRGLSQETQYF.

The chain joins TRBV5-1 to TRBJ1-2, with TRBD1 matching 7 bases. Germline-derived CDR1 and CDR2 are SGHRS and YFSETQ. The CDR3 length is 13 residues. The V gene end was trimmed by 6 bases and the J gene end by 7 bases; junction bases not matched to a gene: 9. CDR3 residues: CASTRKGASGYTF. DNA for the CDR3: TGCGCCAGCACCCGGAAGGGGGCCAGTGGCTACACCTTC. Using reference TRBV5-1 and TRBJ1-2 for the parts outside the CDR3, the full variable domain is KAGVTQTPRYLIKTRGQQVTLSCSPISGHRSVSWYQQTPGQGLQFLFEYFSETQRNKGNFPGRFSGRQFSNSRSEMNVSTLELGDSALYLCASTRKGASGYTFGSGTRLTVV.

The CDR3 loop is CASGLVITGGSPEAFF. The CDR3 nucleotides read TGTGCTAGTGGTTTGGTTATCACAGGGGGATCTCCTGAAGCTTTCTTT. The chain recombines TRBV12-5 with TRBJ1-1; 8 bases map to TRBD1. This CDR3 contains 16 residues. The germline V gene has CDR1 LGHNT and CDR2 FRNRAP. Germline trimming cut 0 bases from V and 6 bases from J; bases unmatched to any gene: 9.

This clone was found a few times. The chain employs TRBV7-9 and TRBJ2-3, with D possibly TRBD1 on 6 matching bases. Germline loops: CDR1 SEHNR, CDR2 FQNEAQ (reference sequence). V was pared by 5 bases and J by 6 bases, with 21 bases between. The CDR3 spans 16 residues. Here the CDR3 reads CASSPAGTPRGDTQYF. The CDR3 nucleotides are TGTGCCAGCAGCCCTGCCGGGACACCAAGGGGGGATACGCAGTATTTT.

The chain couples TRBV10-3 to TRBJ1-1; weak D call: TRBD1 (5 bases). V lost 9 bases and J 1 base, leaving 12 bases between the germline ends. CDR1 and CDR2 from the germline V gene are ENHRY and SYGVKD. CDR3 length: 13 residues. The CDR3 region has the DNA TGTGCCATTACGACAGCGAGGAACACTGAAGCTTTCTTT. It codes for CAITTARNTEAFF.

The genes are TRBV4-2 and TRBJ1-1; the D is unclear. Between the trimmed V and J ends, which lost 0 bases and 5 bases, there was a span of 10 bases. Germline CDR1 is LGHNA and CDR2 is YNFKEQ. The CDR3 totals 14 residues. CDR3 loop: CASSQDLEGTEAFF. DNA for the CDR3: TGTGCCAGCAGCCAAGATCTTGAGGGAACTGAAGCTTTCTTT.

J is TRBJ2-7 and V is TRBV9; D is perhaps TRBD1 (5 bases). Trimming stripped 0 bases from V and 7 bases from J, with 8 bases between. This CDR3 spans 12 amino acids. Germline lookup yields CDR1 SGDLS and CDR2 YYNGEE. Here the CDR3 reads CASSVGRGEQYV. In nucleotides, the CDR3 is TGTGCCAGCAGCGTAGGTAGGGGAGAGCAGTACGTC.

V gene TRBV10-3 combines with J gene TRBJ1-2; D is unclear. Trimming cost V 7 bases and J 4 bases, with 25 bases left between them. There are 17 residues in the CDR3. The V gene's germline CDR1 is ENHRY and CDR2 SYGVKD. CDR3 nucleotide sequence: TGTGCCATCATGCCCTACCTCTCAGTACCCGCTAGCTATGGCTACACCTTC. This translates into CAIMPYLSVPASYGYTF.

V is TRBV10-2 and J is TRBJ1-2, with D perhaps matching TRBD1 (6 bases). V was cut by 8 bases and J by 0 bases, with 19 bases left in between. The germline V gene has CDR1 WSHSY and CDR2 SAAADI. The CDR3 spans 16 residues. The DNA of the CDR3 is TGCGCCAGCGGACCCGGGGGGCTGCCAGCTAACTATGGCTACACCTTC. This sequence encodes CASGPGGLPANYGYTF.

V usage is TRBV15 and J usage is TRBJ2-7; 9 nucleotides agree with TRBD1. J gave up 5 bases and V 3 bases, and 5 bases lay outside the gene matches. CDR1 is LNHNV and CDR2 is YYDKDF in the germline V gene (reference sequence). This CDR3 has 14 residues. The CDR3 spells CATSRDRGRHEQYF. Here the CDR3 DNA reads TGTGCCACCAGCAGGGACAGGGGTCGCCACGAGCAGTACTTC. Supplemented by reference TRBV15 and TRBJ2-7, the full variable domain reads DAMVIQNPRYQVTQFGKPVTLSCSQTLNHNVMYWYQQKSSQAPKLLFHYYDKDFNNEADTPDNFQSRRPNTSFCFLDIRSPGLGDTAMYLCATSRDRGRHEQYFGPGTRLTVT.

The V and J genes are TRBV7-2 and TRBJ1-2; D is ambiguous. The V end was cut by 1 base, the J end by 1 base, with 7 bases between. CDR1 SGHTA and CDR2 FQGNSA come from the germline V gene. This CDR3 has 14 residues. CDR3 region: CASSLGRSNYGYTF. In DNA form, the CDR3 reads TGTGCCAGCAGCTTAGGCAGAAGTAACTATGGCTACACCTTC.

The chain links TRBV5-4 to TRBJ2-1, with 13 bases identical to TRBD2. Germline V gene lookup returns CDR1 SGHNT and CDR2 YYREEE (reference sequence). The CDR3 spans 17 residues. Trimming took 3 bases from V and 7 from J; bases not matched to a gene: 10. The CDR3 coding sequence is TGTGCCAGCAGCTCCGGGACTAGCGGGATCCTGACGAATGAGCAGTTCTTC. It yields the protein CASSSGTSGILTNEQFF.

The chain recombines TRBV11-2 with TRBJ2-7; 8 nucleotides match TRBD1. The length of the CDR3 is 15 residues. The germline V gene has CDR1 SGHAT and CDR2 FQNNGV. V dropped 0 bases and J dropped 6; count of bases not matched to a gene: 7. The CDR3 region is CASSLEPSGQAEQYV. CDR3 DNA: TGTGCCAGCAGCTTAGAGCCCTCGGGACAGGCCGAGCAGTACGTC.

The V and J genes are TRBV7-8 and TRBJ1-3, with D tentatively TRBD1 (6 bases). This CDR3 contains 18 residues. Germline loops: CDR1 SGHVS, CDR2 FQNEAQ. The germline V and J ends were trimmed by 1 base and 2 bases, with 18 bases remaining between them. Here the CDR3 DNA reads TGTGCCAGCAGCTTAGTGGGCCAGGGGCCAAAAGCTGGAAACACCATATATTTT. Encoded protein: CASSLVGQGPKAGNTIYF.

This clone occurred a few times. The chain links TRBV9 to TRBJ1-6; D is uncertain. The V gene's germline CDR1 is SGDLS and CDR2 YYNGEE. CDR3 length equals 17 residues. Between the trimmed V and J ends, which lost 0 bases and 0 bases, there was a span of 10 bases. The CDR3 DNA reads as TGTGCCAGCAGCGTAGCTGCGATGAACTCCTATAATTCACCCCTCCACTTT. Amino acid sequence: CASSVAAMNSYNSPLHF. Full variable domain (missing parts from reference TRBV9 and TRBJ1-6): DSGVTQTPKHLITATGQRVTLRCSPRSGDLSVYWYQQSLDQGLQFLIQYYNGEERAKGNILERFSAQQFPDLHSELNLSSLELGDSALYFCASSVAAMNSYNSPLHFGNGTRLTVT.

This chain joins TRBV27 and TRBJ1-5; the match to TRBD1 covers 7 bases. CDR3 size: 14 residues. V was pared by 9 bases and J by 6 bases, with 11 bases of the junction left unmatched. Germline assignment: CDR1 MNHEY and CDR2 SMNVEV (reference sequence). In DNA form, the CDR3 reads TGTGCCAGGGCACAGGGGTCGATGGTTCAGCCCCAGCATTTT. Translating it yields CARAQGSMVQPQHF.

J is TRBJ1-1 and V is TRBV10-3, with 7 bases identical to TRBD1. The CDR3 has 13 residues. The V segment lost 5 bases and the J segment 3 bases; nucleotides outside the gene matches: 3. Per germline, CDR1 ENHRY and CDR2 SYGVKD. For the CDR3, the DNA is TGTGCCATCAGTTTAACAGGGGACACTGAAGCTTTCTTT. It translates to CAISLTGDTEAFF.

In this sample, this clone turned up once. The J gene is TRBJ2-3, the V gene TRBV5-1, with 9 bases aligning to TRBD2. Germline V lookup: CDR1 SGHRS, CDR2 YFSETQ. CDR3 length: 15 residues. Trimming cost V 1 base and J 2 bases; bases outside gene matches: 2. DNA for the CDR3: TGCGCCAGCAGCTTGAGCGGGGGGATCACAGATACGCAGTATTTT. Protein: CASSLSGGITDTQYF.

This clone appeared once. DNA of the CDR3: TGTGCCAGCAGACCCGCGGGACAGGGGACATTGAACACTGAAGCTTTCTTT. Translated, it gives CASRPAGQGTLNTEAFF. The chain is built from TRBV28 and TRBJ1-1; 10 positions match TRBD1. CDR3 size: 17 residues. V lost 6 bases, J lost 0 bases, and 10 bases stayed unmatched. Germline loops: CDR1 MDHEN, CDR2 SYDVKM.

The V gene is TRBV28, the J gene TRBJ1-5; D gene uncertain. The CDR3 has 14 amino acids. Trimming left V 5 bases short and J 3 bases short, with 11 bases between. Looked up from germline, CDR1 is MDHEN and CDR2 is SYDVKM. CDR3 in amino acids: CASSASSINQPQHF. The CDR3 DNA sequence: TGTGCCAGCAGTGCGTCGAGTATCAATCAGCCCCAGCATTTT. The variable domain in full, with the rest retrieved from reference TRBV28 and TRBJ1-5, is DVKVTQSSRYLVKRTGEKVFLECVQDMDHENMFWYRQDPGLGLRLIYFSYDVKMKEKGDIPEGYSVSREKKERFSLILESASTNQTSMYLCASSASSINQPQHFGDGTRLSIL.

V gene TRBV2 combines with J gene TRBJ1-6, with D possibly matching TRBD1 (6 bases). Trimming took off 7 bases at V and 8 bases at J, with 15 bases between the two ends. CDR3 size: 14 residues. Per the germline V gene, CDR1 is SNHLY and CDR2 is FYNNEI. For the CDR3, the DNA is TGTGCCAGCACTCAACAGGGCGTGGATTCACCCCTCCACTTT. Its translation is CASTQQGVDSPLHF.